This T cell receptor (beta chain) was sequenced for a study of blood T cell repertoires in COVID-19. This table comes from immunoSEQ multiplex PCR, and its TCRdb copy is limited to in-frame clones, with some not included. The repertoire holds 70,000 or so clones, with approximately 86% as singletons. Germline V gene data show CDR1 as SEHNR and CDR2 as FQNEAQ (reference sequence). The CDR3 contains 18 residues. V lost 5 bases to trimming and J lost 0 bases; unmatched junction nucleotides: 14. The clonotype was recovered from a woman aged 45-59 years with acute or convalescent COVID-19. What was sequenced was peripheral blood. The chain is built from TRBV7-9 and TRBJ1-1; 8 positions agree with TRBD1. CDR3 bases: TGTGCCAGCAGCCACAACTCCGGGACAGGCAATATGAACACTGAAGCTTTCTTT. Its protein is CASSHNSGTGNMNTEAFF.